This T cell receptor beta chain is from a study of cytomegalovirus exposure and HLA in healthy donors. This clone was detected a few times. What it recognizes is unknown. The primer mix had 60 Vbeta and 13 Jbeta primers. Measured with immunoSEQ multiplex PCR; TCRdb has only the in-frame clones, and not every one. The repertoire has 120,000 or so clones, roughly 80% of them found once; the top ten carry 0.24%. Study findings and constraints: Later analysis identified several of the most significant clusters that appeared linked to common viral pathogens. Later, TCR association rates were found to vary by HLA locus, highest for DRB1 and lowest for HLA-C.

The source material was PBMCs. The TCR originated in a man in his forties or fifties in good health and CMV-seronegative.

This chain's CDR3 is CASSHFVGRDTEAFF. CDR3 nucleotide sequence: TGTGCCAGCAGCCACTTCGTAGGGAGGGACACTGAAGCTTTCTTT. This chain connects TRBV7-9 to TRBJ1-1, with D unresolved. Germline V lookup: CDR1 SEHNR, CDR2 FQNEAQ (reference sequence). The CDR3 runs to 15 residues. Trimming removed 5 bases at V and 3 bases at J, with 16 bases between.